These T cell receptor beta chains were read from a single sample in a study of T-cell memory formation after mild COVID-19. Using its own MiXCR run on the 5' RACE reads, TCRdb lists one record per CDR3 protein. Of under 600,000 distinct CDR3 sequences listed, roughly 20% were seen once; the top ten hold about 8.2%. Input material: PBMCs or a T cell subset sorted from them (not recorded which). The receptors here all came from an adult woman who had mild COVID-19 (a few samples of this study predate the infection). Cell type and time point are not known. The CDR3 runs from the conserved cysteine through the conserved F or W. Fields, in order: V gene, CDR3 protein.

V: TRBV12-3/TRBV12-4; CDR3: CASRSKGAVNSPLHF
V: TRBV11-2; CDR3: CASSLGAASGVQETQYF
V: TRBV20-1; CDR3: CSARRWTINSPLHF
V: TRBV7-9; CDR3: CASSSGTGGWYEQFF
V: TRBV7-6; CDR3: CASSWTSGGEDTGELFF
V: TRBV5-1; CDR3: CASSWVGGPNTEAFF
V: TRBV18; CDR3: CASSPRMTEVNEQFF
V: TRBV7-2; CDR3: CASSLTGTSYTF
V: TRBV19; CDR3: CASRRGDSLTEAFF
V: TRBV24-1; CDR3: CATSRRTSDTDTQYF
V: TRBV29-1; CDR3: CSVEEGRTLSGELFF
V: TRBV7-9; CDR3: CASSRLGSLEPQHF
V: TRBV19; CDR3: CASSIDLGINTGELFF
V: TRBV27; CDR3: CASSFGTGDDDSPLHF
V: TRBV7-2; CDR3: CASSLVSRRTSGREGNEQFF
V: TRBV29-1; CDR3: CSVAGALTDTQYF
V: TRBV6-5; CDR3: CASSYRTGGRDEQFF
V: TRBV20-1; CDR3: CSAPRLAGAYEQYF
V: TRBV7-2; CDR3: CASSFNERGRTFF
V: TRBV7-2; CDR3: CASSPGGTVSNQPKHF
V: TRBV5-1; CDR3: CASSLGTGDEAFF
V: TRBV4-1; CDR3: CASSHPIIQGGGELFF
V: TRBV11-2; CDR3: CASRIAAGWGIQYF
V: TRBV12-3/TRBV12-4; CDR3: CASRPIDEAEGVGYTF
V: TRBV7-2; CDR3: CASSIYRDNYGYTF
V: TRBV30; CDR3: CAWSAGQGYEKLFF